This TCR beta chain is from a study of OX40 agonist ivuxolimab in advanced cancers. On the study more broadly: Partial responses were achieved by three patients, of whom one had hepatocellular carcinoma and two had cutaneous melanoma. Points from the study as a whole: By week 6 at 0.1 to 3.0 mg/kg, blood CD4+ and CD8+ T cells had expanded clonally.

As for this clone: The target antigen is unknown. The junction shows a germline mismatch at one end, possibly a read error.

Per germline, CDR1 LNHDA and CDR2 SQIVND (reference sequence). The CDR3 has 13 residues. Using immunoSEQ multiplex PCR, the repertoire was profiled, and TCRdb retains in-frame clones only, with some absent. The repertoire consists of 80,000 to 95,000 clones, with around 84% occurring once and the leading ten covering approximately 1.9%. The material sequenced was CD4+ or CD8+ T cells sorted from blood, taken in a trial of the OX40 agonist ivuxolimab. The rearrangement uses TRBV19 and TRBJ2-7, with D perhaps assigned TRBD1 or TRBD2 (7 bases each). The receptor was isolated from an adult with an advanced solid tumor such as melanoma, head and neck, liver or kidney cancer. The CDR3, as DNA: TGTGCCAGTGCAGGGGGGGCCTCCTACGATCAGTACTTC. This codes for CASAGGASYDQYF.